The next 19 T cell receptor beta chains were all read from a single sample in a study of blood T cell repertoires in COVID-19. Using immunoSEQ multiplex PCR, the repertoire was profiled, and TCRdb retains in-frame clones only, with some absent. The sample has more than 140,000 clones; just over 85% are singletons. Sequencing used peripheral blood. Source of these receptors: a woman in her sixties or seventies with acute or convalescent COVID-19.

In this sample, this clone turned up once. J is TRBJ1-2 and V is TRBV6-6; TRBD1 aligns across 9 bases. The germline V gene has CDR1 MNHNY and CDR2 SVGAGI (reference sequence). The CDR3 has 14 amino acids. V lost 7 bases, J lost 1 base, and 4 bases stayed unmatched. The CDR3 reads CASTGQGNNYGYTF. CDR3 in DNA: TGTGCCAGCACCGGACAGGGGAATAACTATGGCTACACCTTC.

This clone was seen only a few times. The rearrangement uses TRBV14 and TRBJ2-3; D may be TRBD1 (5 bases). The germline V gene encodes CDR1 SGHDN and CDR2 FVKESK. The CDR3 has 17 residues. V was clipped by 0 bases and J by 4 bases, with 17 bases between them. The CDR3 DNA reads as TGTGCCAGCAGCCAAGATCTAGGGGCAGGAGTGGCAGATACGCAGTATTTT. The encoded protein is CASSQDLGAGVADTQYF. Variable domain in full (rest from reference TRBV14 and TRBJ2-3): EAGVTQFPSHSVIEKGQTVTLRCDPISGHDNLYWYRRVMGKEIKFLLHFVKESKQDESGMPNNRFLAERTGGTYSTLKVQPAELEDSGVYFCASSQDLGAGVADTQYFGPGTRLTVL.

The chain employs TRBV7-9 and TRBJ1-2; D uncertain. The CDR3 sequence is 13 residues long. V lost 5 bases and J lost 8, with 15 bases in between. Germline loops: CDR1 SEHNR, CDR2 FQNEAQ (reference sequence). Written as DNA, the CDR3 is TGTGCCAGCAGCCTAGGAGTGGTGAGCGGCTACACCTTC. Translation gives CASSLGVVSGYTF.

The CDR3: CASRERGSRDTQYF. The CDR3 DNA reads as TGTGCCAGCAGAGAGCGGGGGTCGAGAGATACGCAGTATTTT. The chain recombines TRBV6-5 with TRBJ2-3; 8 bases map to TRBD2. The CDR3 is 14 amino acids. J gave up 5 bases and V 6 bases, and 7 bases lay outside the gene matches. Per germline, CDR1 MNHEY and CDR2 SVGAGI.

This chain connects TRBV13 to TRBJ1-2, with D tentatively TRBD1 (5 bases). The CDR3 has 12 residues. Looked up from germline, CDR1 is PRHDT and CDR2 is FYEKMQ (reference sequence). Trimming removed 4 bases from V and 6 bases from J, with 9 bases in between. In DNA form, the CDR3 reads TGTGCCAGCAGCTCAGCCAGGGATGGCTACACCTTC. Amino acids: CASSSARDGYTF. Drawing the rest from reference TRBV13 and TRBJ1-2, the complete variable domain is AAGVIQSPRHLIKEKRETATLKCYPIPRHDTVYWYQQGPGQDPQFLISFYEKMQSDKGSIPDRFSAQQFSDYHSELNMSSLELGDSALYFCASSSARDGYTFGSGTRLTVV.

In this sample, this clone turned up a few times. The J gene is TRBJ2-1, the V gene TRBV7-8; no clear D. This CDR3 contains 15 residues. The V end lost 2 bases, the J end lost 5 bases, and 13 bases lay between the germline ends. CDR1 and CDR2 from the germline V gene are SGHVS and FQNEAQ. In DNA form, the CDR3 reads TGTGCCAGCAGCTTATTGGGCCCTTTCGACAATGAGCAGTTCTTC. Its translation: CASSLLGPFDNEQFF.

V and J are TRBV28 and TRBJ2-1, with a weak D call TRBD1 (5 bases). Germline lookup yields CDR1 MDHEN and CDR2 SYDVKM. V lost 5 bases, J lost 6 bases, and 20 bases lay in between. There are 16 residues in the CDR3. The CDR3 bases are TGTGCCAGCAGTCCCTTGACAGTCCGTGTCGGCAATGAGCAGTTCTTC. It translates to CASSPLTVRVGNEQFF. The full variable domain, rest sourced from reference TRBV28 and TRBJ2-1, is DVKVTQSSRYLVKRTGEKVFLECVQDMDHENMFWYRQDPGLGLRLIYFSYDVKMKEKGDIPEGYSVSREKKERFSLILESASTNQTSMYLCASSPLTVRVGNEQFFGPGTRLTVL.

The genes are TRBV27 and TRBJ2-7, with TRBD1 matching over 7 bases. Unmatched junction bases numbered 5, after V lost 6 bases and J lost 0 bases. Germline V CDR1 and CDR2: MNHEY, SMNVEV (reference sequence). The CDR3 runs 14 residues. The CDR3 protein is CASSTGASSYEQYF. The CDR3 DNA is TGTGCCAGCAGCACAGGGGCGAGCTCCTACGAGCAGTACTTC.

CDR3 nucleotide sequence: TGTGCCAGCAGCCAATACAGGGTCTATAATTCACCCCTCCACTTT. Protein product: CASSQYRVYNSPLHF. V usage is TRBV14 and J usage is TRBJ1-6; weak D call: TRBD1 (6 bases). Trimming shortened V by 2 bases and J by 3 bases, and 8 bases separated the two germline ends. Germline V gene data show CDR1 as SGHDN and CDR2 as FVKESK. The CDR3 loop spans 15 amino acids.

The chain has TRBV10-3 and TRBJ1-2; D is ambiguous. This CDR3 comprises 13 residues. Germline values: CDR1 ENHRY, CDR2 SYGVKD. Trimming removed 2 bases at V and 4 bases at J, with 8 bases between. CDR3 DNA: TGTGCCATCAGTGAGGGGAGTTCCTATGGCTACACCTTC. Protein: CAISEGSSYGYTF.

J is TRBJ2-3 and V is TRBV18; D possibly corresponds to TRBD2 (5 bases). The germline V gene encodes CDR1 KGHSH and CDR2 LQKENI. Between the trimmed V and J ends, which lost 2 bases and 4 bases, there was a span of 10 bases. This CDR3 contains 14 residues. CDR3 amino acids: CASSPAGIPDTQYF. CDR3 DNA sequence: TGTGCCAGCTCACCAGCCGGGATTCCAGATACGCAGTATTTT.

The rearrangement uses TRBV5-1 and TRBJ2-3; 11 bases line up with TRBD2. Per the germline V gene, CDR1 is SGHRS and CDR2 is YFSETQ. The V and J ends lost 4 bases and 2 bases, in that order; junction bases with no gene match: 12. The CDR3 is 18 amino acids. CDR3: CASSPGGLLAGDTDTQYF. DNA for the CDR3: TGCGCCAGCAGCCCTGGTGGCCTACTAGCGGGGGACACAGATACGCAGTATTTT.

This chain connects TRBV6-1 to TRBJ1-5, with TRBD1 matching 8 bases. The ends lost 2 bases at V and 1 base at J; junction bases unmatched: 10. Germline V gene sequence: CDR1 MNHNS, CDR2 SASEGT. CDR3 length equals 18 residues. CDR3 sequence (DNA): TGTGCCAGCAGTGAATTTGGACAGGGTATGATAAGCAATCAGCCCCAGCATTTT. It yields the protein CASSEFGQGMISNQPQHF.

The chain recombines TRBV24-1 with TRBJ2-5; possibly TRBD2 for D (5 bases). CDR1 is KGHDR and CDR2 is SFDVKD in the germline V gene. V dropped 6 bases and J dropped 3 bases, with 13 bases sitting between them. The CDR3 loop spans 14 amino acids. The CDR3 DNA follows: TGTGCCACCAGTTCGCCAGCAGCGGAAGAGACCCAGTACTTC. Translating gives CATSSPAAEETQYF.

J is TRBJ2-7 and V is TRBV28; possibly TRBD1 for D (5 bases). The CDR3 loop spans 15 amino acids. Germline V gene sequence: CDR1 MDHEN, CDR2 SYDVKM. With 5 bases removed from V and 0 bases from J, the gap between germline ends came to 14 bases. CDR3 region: CASSPTGPVSYEQYF. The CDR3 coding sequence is TGTGCCAGCAGTCCCACAGGACCTGTCTCCTACGAGCAGTACTTC.

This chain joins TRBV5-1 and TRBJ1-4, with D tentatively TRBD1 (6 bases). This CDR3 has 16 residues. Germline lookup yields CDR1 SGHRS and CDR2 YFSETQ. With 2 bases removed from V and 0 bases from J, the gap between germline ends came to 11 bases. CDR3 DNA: TGCGCCAGCAGCTTTGGGGGCGGCTCAACTAATGAAAAACTGTTTTTT. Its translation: CASSFGGGSTNEKLFF.

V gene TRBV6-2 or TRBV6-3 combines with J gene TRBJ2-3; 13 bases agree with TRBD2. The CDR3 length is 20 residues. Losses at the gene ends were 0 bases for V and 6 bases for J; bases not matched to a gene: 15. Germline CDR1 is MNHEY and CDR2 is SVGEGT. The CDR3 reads CASSYSPTPLAGGPRDTQYF. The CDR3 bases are TGTGCCAGCAGTTACTCCCCGACTCCACTAGCGGGGGGGCCAAGGGATACGCAGTATTTT.

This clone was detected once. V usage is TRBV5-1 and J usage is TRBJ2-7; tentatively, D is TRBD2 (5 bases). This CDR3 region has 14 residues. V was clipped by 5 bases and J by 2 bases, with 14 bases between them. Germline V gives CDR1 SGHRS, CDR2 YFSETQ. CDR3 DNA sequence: TGCGCCAGCAGTATCTCAACTAGTACCTACGAGCAGTACTTC. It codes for CASSISTSTYEQYF.

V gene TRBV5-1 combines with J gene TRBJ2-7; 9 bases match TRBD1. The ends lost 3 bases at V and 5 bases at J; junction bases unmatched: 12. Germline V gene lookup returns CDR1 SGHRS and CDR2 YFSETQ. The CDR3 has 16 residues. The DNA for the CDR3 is TGCGCCAGCAGCTCGCTACCCCGGGACAGGGAAAACGAGCAGTACTTC. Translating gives CASSSLPRDRENEQYF.